The present T cell receptor beta chain was sequenced within a study of control samples from healthy donors and cancer patients. Libraries were prepared by immunoSEQ multiplex PCR; TCRdb keeps only in-frame clonotypes and omits some of them. The sample contains some 98,000 clones, 70% to 85% of which appear only once. The germline V gene has CDR1 MNHNY and CDR2 SVGAGI (reference sequence). There are 16 residues in the CDR3. Trimming pared 0 bases from V and 3 bases from J, leaving 9 bases between. J is TRBJ1-6 and V is TRBV6-6; maybe TRBD1 (6 bases). Input material: PBMCs. The sequence derives from a man between 65 and 79 years old with lung cancer. The DNA of the CDR3 is TGTGCCAGCAGTTACTCACAGGGCAACTATAATTCACCCCTCCACTTT. This gives the protein CASSYSQGNYNSPLHF.